The clone carrying this T cell receptor (beta chain) was picked up many times. These patients, aged 18 to 65, had recently diagnosed hyperthyroidism lasting under 2 months. 8.5 to 10 ml of fresh peripheral blood supplied the PBMCs. The record originates from a study of T cells in Graves' hyperthyroidism and ophthalmopathy. Germline CDR1 MNHEY, CDR2 SMNVEV (reference sequence). The ends were cut back, 3 bases at V and 0 bases at J, with 9 bases in the middle. CDR3 length: 15 amino acids. The investigators amplified TCR beta CDR3 regions from RNA transcripts. First-round RT-PCR of the TCR CDR3 relied on the HTBI primer set. TCRdb itself ran the multiplex PCR reads through MiXCR, one entry per CDR3 protein. The table lists hundreds of thousands of distinct CDR3 sequences, 14% of them singletons.

What was sequenced was blood. This sequence was found in a young woman with Graves' hyperthyroidism. This chain connects TRBV27 to TRBJ2-1, with D unclear. The chain's CDR3 is CASSLAVSSYNEQFF. In DNA, the CDR3 is TGTGCCAGCAGTTTGGCGGTAAGCTCCTACAATGAGCAGTTCTTC.